This T cell receptor (beta chain) was sequenced for a study of shared clonotypes between healthy human individuals. The assay ran at deep level. Authors' methods: As immunoSEQ supplied junction-only sequences (without quality scores), filtering differed. Profiling relied on immunoSEQ multiplex PCR, and the TCRdb table lists in-frame clones only, not all of them. The V and J calls and clone size are taken from that table; D and trimming were inferred from the DNA. The sample lists some 1,600,000 clones, approximately 98% occurring once. The junction had 23 bases not matched to a gene; V was cut back by 3 bases and J by 7 bases. Looked up from germline, CDR1 is SGHRS and CDR2 is YFSETQ. This CDR3 region has 21 residues.

This chain connects TRBV5-1 to TRBJ2-1, with TRBD2 identical over 12 bases. The sequenced sample was naive CD4+ T cells sorted from blood. Subset: CD45RA+ positively selected. This sequence originates from a man aged 30 to 45 in good health. The CDR3 region has the DNA TGCGCCAGCAGCTCCTGGATGTCTAGCGGGAGGGCCACCGTCGAGTTGAATGAGCAGTTCTTC. Translating it yields CASSSWMSSGRATVELNEQFF.